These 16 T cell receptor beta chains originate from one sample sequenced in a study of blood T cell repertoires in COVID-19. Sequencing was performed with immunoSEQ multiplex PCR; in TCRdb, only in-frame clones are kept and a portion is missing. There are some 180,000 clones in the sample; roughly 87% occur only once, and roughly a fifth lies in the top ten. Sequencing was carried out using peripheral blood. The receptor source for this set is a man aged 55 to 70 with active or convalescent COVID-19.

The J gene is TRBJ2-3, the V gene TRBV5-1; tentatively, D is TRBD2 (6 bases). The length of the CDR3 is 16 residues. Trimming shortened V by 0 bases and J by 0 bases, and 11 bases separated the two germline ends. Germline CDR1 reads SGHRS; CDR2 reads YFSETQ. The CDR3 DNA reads TGCGCCAGCAGCTTGGAAGGCGGGGCCAGCACAGATACGCAGTATTTT. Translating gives CASSLEGGASTDTQYF.

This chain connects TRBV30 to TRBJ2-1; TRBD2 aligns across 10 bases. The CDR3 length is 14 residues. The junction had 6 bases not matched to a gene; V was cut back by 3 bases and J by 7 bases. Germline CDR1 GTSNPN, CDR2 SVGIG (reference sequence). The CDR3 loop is CAWSLSGGTNEQFF. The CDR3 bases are TGTGCCTGGAGCCTTAGCGGGGGGACGAATGAGCAGTTCTTC.

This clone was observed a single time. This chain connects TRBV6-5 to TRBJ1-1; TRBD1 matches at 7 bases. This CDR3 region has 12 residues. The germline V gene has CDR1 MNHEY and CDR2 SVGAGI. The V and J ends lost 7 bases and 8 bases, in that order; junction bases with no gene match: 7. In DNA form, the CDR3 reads TGTGCCAGCAACCTAAGACAGGGAGAAGCTTTCTTT. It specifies CASNLRQGEAFF.

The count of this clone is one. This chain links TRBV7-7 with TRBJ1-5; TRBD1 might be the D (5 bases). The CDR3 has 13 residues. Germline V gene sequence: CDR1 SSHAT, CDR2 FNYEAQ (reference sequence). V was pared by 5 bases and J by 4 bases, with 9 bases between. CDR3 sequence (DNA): TGTGCCAGCAGCCTCGACAGAAATCAGCCCCAGCATTTT. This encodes CASSLDRNQPQHF.

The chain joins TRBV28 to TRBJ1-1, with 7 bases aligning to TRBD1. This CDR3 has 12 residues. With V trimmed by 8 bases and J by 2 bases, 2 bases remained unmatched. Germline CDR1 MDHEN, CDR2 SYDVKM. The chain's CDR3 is CASDRANTEAFF. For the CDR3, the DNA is TGTGCCAGCGACAGGGCCAACACTGAAGCTTTCTTT.

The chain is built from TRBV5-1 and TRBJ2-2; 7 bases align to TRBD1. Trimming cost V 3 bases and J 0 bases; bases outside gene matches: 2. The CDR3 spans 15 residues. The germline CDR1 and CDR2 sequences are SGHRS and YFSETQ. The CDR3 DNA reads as TGCGCCAGCAGCTCCGGGACAGCGAACACCGGGGAGCTGTTTTTT. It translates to CASSSGTANTGELFF. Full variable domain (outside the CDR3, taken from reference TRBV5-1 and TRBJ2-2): KAGVTQTPRYLIKTRGQQVTLSCSPISGHRSVSWYQQTPGQGLQFLFEYFSETQRNKGNFPGRFSGRQFSNSRSEMNVSTLELGDSALYLCASSSGTANTGELFFGEGSRLTVL.

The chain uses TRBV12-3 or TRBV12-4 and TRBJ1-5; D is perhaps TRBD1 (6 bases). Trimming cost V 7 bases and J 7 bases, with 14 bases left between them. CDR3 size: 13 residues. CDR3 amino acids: CASTVQGFQPQHF. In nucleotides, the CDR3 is TGTGCCAGCACCGTGCAGGGGTTCCAGCCCCAGCATTTT.

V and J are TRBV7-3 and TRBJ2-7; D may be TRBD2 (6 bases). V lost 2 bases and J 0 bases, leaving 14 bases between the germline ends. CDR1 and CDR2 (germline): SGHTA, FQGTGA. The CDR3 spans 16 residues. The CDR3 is CASSLLGGPLSYEQYF. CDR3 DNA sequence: TGTGCCAGCAGCTTACTCGGGGGTCCCCTCTCCTACGAGCAGTACTTC.

The CDR3 DNA is TGTGCCAGCAGTGAATCAAGGGAGGTAGAGACCCAGTACTTC. Translation: CASSESREVETQYF. V gene TRBV25-1 combines with J gene TRBJ2-5; a possible D gene is TRBD2 (6 bases). From germline, CDR1 is MGHDK and CDR2 SYGVNS. The CDR3 has 14 residues. The V end was cut by 1 base, the J end by 4 bases, with 10 bases between.

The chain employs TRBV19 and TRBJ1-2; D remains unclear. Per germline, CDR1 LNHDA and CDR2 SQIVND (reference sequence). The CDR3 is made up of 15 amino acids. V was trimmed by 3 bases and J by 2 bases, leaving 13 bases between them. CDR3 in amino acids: CASSMGIDGNYGYTF. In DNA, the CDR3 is TGTGCCAGTAGTATGGGCATCGACGGCAACTATGGCTACACCTTC.

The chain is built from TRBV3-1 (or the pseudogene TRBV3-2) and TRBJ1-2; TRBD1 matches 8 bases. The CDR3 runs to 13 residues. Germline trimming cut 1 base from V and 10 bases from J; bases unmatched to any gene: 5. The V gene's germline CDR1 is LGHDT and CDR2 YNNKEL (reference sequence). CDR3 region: CASSQGTGRVYTF. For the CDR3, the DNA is TGTGCCAGCAGCCAAGGGACAGGGAGGGTCTACACCTTC.

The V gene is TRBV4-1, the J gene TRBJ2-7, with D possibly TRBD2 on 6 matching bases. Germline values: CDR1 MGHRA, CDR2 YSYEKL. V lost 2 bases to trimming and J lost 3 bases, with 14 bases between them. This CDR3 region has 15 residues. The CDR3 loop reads CASSQSPGEGYEQYF. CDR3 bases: TGCGCCAGCAGCCAAAGTCCGGGGGAAGGCTACGAGCAGTACTTC.

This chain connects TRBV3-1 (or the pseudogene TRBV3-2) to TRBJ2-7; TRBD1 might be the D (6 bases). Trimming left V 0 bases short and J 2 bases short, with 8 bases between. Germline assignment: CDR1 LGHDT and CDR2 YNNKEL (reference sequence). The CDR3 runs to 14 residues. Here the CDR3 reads CASSQDHRAYEQYF. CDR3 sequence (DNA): TGTGCCAGCAGCCAAGATCACAGGGCCTACGAGCAGTACTTC.

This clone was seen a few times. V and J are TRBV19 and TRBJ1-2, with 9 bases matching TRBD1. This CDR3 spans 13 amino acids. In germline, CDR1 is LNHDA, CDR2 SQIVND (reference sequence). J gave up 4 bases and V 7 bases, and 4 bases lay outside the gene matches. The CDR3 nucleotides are TGTGCCAGTACCCTGGACAGGGGCTATGGCTACACCTTC. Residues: CASTLDRGYGYTF.

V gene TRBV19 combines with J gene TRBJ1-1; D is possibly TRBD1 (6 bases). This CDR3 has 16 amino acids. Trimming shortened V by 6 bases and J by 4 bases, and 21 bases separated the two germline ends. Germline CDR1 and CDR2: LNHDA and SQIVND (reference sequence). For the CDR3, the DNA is TGTGCCAGTAGCGACCGGGACATAAATTTCGGCACTGAAGCTTTCTTT. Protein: CASSDRDINFGTEAFF.

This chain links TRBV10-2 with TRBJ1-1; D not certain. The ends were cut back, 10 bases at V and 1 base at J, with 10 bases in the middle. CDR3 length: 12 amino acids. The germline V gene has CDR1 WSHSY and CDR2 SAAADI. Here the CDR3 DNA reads TGCGCCACCTTGACTGGGAACACTGAAGCTTTCTTT. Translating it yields CATLTGNTEAFF.